Listed below are T cell receptor beta chains from one sample, sequenced in a study of Graves' ophthalmopathy and Graves' hyperthyroidism. MiXCR was run by TCRdb on the multiplex PCR reads, yielding one entry per CDR3 protein. The sample includes about 24,000 distinct CDR3 sequences, about half of them seen just once. Sequencing was performed on peripheral blood. The origin of the receptors is an adult woman with stable Graves' hyperthyroidism. The CDR3 runs from the conserved cysteine through the conserved F or W. The D gene is left open where the match is weak. Size is stated for part of the rows, as once, few or many counts, or as a class when the clone is expanded.

cdr3_nt: TGTGCCAGCAGCGCAATCCTCGGGACAGGGGGCCATGGCTACACCTTC
cdr3_aa: CASSAILGTGGHGYTF
v_call: TRBV9
clone_size: -
j_call: TRBJ1-2
d_call: TRBD1

cdr3_nt: TGTGCCAGCAGCTCCGTCCTAGCATCTGGGCCCGAGCAGTACTTC
cdr3_aa: CASSSVLASGPEQYF
v_call: TRBV7-2
clone_size: medium-sized
j_call: TRBJ2-7
d_call: -

cdr3_nt: TGTGCCAGCAGAGGACAGGGGCGTAGCAATCAGCTCCAGCATTTT
cdr3_aa: CASRGQGRSNQLQHF
v_call: TRBV28
clone_size: once
j_call: TRBJ1-5
d_call: TRBD1

cdr3_nt: TGTGCCAGCAGTTTGGGGTGGGGGCGGCTAGCGGACTCCTACAATGAGCAGTTCTTC
cdr3_aa: CASSLGWGRLADSYNEQFF
v_call: TRBV6-5
clone_size: few
j_call: TRBJ2-1
d_call: -

cdr3_nt: TGTGCCAGCAGCAAAGGGGCAGGCAGGGCCAACGTCCTGACTTTC
cdr3_aa: CASSKGAGRANVLTF
v_call: TRBV7-2
clone_size: -
j_call: TRBJ2-6
d_call: -

cdr3_nt: TGCGCCAGCAGCCGAGACAGGGGGCTCGCAATGAACACTGAAGCTTTCTTT
cdr3_aa: CASSRDRGLAMNTEAFF
v_call: TRBV4-1
clone_size: many
j_call: TRBJ1-1
d_call: TRBD1

cdr3_nt: TGTGCCACCAGCGGGGGACTACCGGCCTACAATGAGCAGTTCTTC
cdr3_aa: CATSGGLPAYNEQFF
v_call: TRBV15
clone_size: medium-sized
j_call: TRBJ2-1
d_call: TRBD2

cdr3_nt: TGCGCCAGCAGCTTGGGGGACGGACCCAATGAGCTGTTCTTC
cdr3_aa: CASSLGDGPNELFF
v_call: TRBV5-1
clone_size: -
j_call: TRBJ2-1
d_call: -

cdr3_nt: TGCAGCGCGTTAGGACTAGCGCGAGGGCCGCCTTACAATGAGCAGTTCTTC
cdr3_aa: CSALGLARGPPYNEQFF
v_call: TRBV29-1
clone_size: -
j_call: TRBJ2-1
d_call: TRBD2

cdr3_nt: TGTGCCAGCAGCTTACTAGCGGAGAGCTCCTACAATGAGCAGTTCTTC
cdr3_aa: CASSLLAESSYNEQFF
v_call: TRBV7-3
clone_size: -
j_call: TRBJ2-1
d_call: TRBD2

cdr3_nt: TGTGCCGGCAGTTATCGGAACGGACTCCCCTACGAGCAGTACTTC
cdr3_aa: CAGSYRNGLPYEQYF
v_call: TRBV6-5
clone_size: -
j_call: TRBJ2-7
d_call: -

cdr3_nt: TGTGCCAGCAGTTTCTGGACTAGCGGGATTGGGGCTGGGTACGAGCAGTACTTC
cdr3_aa: CASSFWTSGIGAGYEQYF
v_call: TRBV6-2/TRBV6-3
clone_size: many
j_call: TRBJ2-7
d_call: TRBD2

cdr3_nt: TGCAGTGCCCTCCGGGACCCTCCGAGTAACATTCTGTACTTC
cdr3_aa: CSALRDPPSNILYF
v_call: TRBV20-1
clone_size: -
j_call: TRBJ2-4
d_call: -

cdr3_nt: TGTGCCAGCAGCTCCCGACAGGGGAACAACACCGGGGAGCTGTTTTTT
cdr3_aa: CASSSRQGNNTGELFF
v_call: TRBV7-3
clone_size: many
j_call: TRBJ2-2
d_call: TRBD1

cdr3_nt: TGTGCCAGCAGCTTGGGGGATTCACCCCTCCACTTT
cdr3_aa: CASSLGDSPLHF
v_call: TRBV7-2
clone_size: few
j_call: TRBJ1-6
d_call: -

cdr3_nt: TGTGCCAGCAGCCTATGGACTAGCGGGCCCGGGAGTATTAATGAGCCCCAGCATTTT
cdr3_aa: CASSLWTSGPGSINEPQHF
v_call: TRBV7-3
clone_size: -
j_call: TRBJ1-5
d_call: -

cdr3_nt: TGCAGTGCTCACGACGTAGCGGGAGGCTACGAGCAGTACTTC
cdr3_aa: CSAHDVAGGYEQYF
v_call: TRBV20-1
clone_size: -
j_call: TRBJ2-7
d_call: TRBD2

cdr3_nt: TGTGCCAGCAGCGCCGGACAGGAGAATAATTCACCCCTCCACTTT
cdr3_aa: CASSAGQENNSPLHF
v_call: TRBV13
clone_size: -
j_call: TRBJ1-6
d_call: TRBD1

cdr3_nt: TGTGCCACCAGTGACTCGGCCTCCTACGAGCAGTACTTC
cdr3_aa: CATSDSASYEQYF
v_call: TRBV24-1
clone_size: -
j_call: TRBJ2-7
d_call: -

cdr3_nt: TGTGCCAGCAGCTTAGCGACAGGGCCGAGCACAGATACGCAGTATTTT
cdr3_aa: CASSLATGPSTDTQYF
v_call: TRBV7-9
clone_size: medium-sized
j_call: TRBJ2-3
d_call: TRBD1

cdr3_nt: TGTGCCAGCAGCTTACTGACAGTGAACACTGAAGCTTTCTTT
cdr3_aa: CASSLLTVNTEAFF
v_call: TRBV5-6
clone_size: -
j_call: TRBJ1-1
d_call: -

cdr3_nt: TGTGCCAGCAGTTACCGGGGGGGGACAGATACGCAGTATTTT
cdr3_aa: CASSYRGGTDTQYF
v_call: TRBV6-5
clone_size: -
j_call: TRBJ2-3
d_call: TRBD2

cdr3_nt: TGTGCCAGCAGCGTATTCGGGGAGCTGTTTTTT
cdr3_aa: CASSVFGELFF
v_call: TRBV9
clone_size: -
j_call: TRBJ2-2
d_call: -

cdr3_nt: TGTGCCACCAGTGAGGGGGCAAGGGGAAGCAATCAGCCCCAGCATTTT
cdr3_aa: CATSEGARGSNQPQHF
v_call: TRBV24-1
clone_size: few
j_call: TRBJ1-5
d_call: -

cdr3_nt: TGCAGCGTTGCGGGCAGCGGAGCAACTAATGAAAAACTGTTTTTT
cdr3_aa: CSVAGSGATNEKLFF
v_call: TRBV29-1
clone_size: medium-sized
j_call: TRBJ1-4
d_call: -

cdr3_nt: TGTGCCAGCAGTGGTACAGGCGGGAGGGACACAGATACGCAGTATTTT
cdr3_aa: CASSGTGGRDTDTQYF
v_call: TRBV6-5
clone_size: few
j_call: TRBJ2-3
d_call: TRBD2

cdr3_nt: TGTGCTTCAGGGCTGGGTCCGAACACTGAAGCTTTCTTT
cdr3_aa: CASGLGPNTEAFF
v_call: TRBV7-3
clone_size: -
j_call: TRBJ1-1
d_call: -

cdr3_nt: TGTGCCAGCAGCTCTAGACTAGCGGGAAACACCGGGGAGCTGTTTTTT
cdr3_aa: CASSSRLAGNTGELFF
v_call: TRBV7-8
clone_size: medium-sized
j_call: TRBJ2-2
d_call: TRBD2

cdr3_nt: TGCAGTGCTAACACGAGGGGGTTGGGCGGGGAGCTGTTTTTT
cdr3_aa: CSANTRGLGGELFF
v_call: TRBV20-1
clone_size: medium-sized
j_call: TRBJ2-2
d_call: -

cdr3_nt: TGTGCCAGCAGGCTAGGGGGTATTGCTGAAGCTTTCTTT
cdr3_aa: CASRLGGIAEAFF
v_call: TRBV12-3/TRBV12-4
clone_size: many
j_call: TRBJ1-1
d_call: -

cdr3_nt: TGTGCCAGCAGCTTTCAGGGGTCGTCTAGCGAGCAGTACTTC
cdr3_aa: CASSFQGSSSEQYF
v_call: TRBV7-3
clone_size: -
j_call: TRBJ2-7
d_call: -

cdr3_nt: TGTGCCAGCAGATCTGCGATAGGACAAGAGACCCAGTACTTC
cdr3_aa: CASRSAIGQETQYF
v_call: TRBV12-3/TRBV12-4
clone_size: many
j_call: TRBJ2-5
d_call: -